The clone carrying this T cell receptor (beta chain) appeared a single time. What it binds is unknown. At one boundary the junction diverges from the germline segment, which might be a read error. The lymph nodes were axillary draining lymph nodes from breast cancer patients. TCRdb itself ran the multiplex PCR reads through MiXCR, one entry per CDR3 protein. The sample yields 150,000 to 200,000 distinct CDR3 sequences, 33% seen once. Germline CDR1 is SQVTM and CDR2 is ANQGSEA. The CDR3 totals 12 residues. The data belong to a study of breast tumors, draining lymph nodes, adjacent tissues. Study-wide results and caveats: Findings are consistent with lymph node origin and intratumoral expansion of most tumor T cells. Tumors had less TCR diversity than lymph nodes, more than nontumor tissue.

The TCR sequence derives from a female donor with breast cancer. Some clones in this sample may be carry-over from other donors' samples. The sequenced sample consisted of axillary lymph node tissue. This chain joins TRBV29-1 and TRBJ1-1, with 9 bases identical to TRBD1. CDR3 sequence (DNA): TGCGGCGTTGAAGGGGACAGGGATGAAGCTTTCTTT. It specifies CGVEGDRDEAFF.